The entry that follows covers one TCR beta chain sequence. What it binds is unknown. This could be a read error, since a much larger clone is one nucleotide away. CDR3 length: 13 residues. Germline lookup yields CDR1 SEHNR and CDR2 FQNEAQ (reference sequence). Trimming removed 8 bases at V and 7 bases at J, with 12 bases between. The sample originates from a study of molecular identifiers for immune sequencing clone quantification. Study-wide results and caveats: Sharing of a barcode by identical TCR molecules could cause highly expanded clone sizes to be underestimated. Over 98% of CMV-specific effector molecules, but under 1% of naive ones, were in clones above 20 copies.

TCRdb reanalysed the PCR reads using MiXCR and keeps one entry per CDR3 protein. This table holds over 600,000 distinct CDR3 sequences, around 20% found once. CD8+CD4-CCR7+CD45RA+ cells were sorted as naive CD8 T cells. Sequencing input: naive CD8+ T cells from blood, with Jurkat cell RNA spiked in. Subset of the sample: FACS-sorted CD8+CD4-CCR7+CD45RA+ naive T cells. This chain uses TRBV7-9 with TRBJ1-6; D is unresolved. The receptor's source is a human donor in good health. Some libraries in this study had Jurkat cell RNA spiked in. CDR3 in amino acids: CASANSMNSPLHF. CDR3 coding DNA: TGTGCCAGCGCCAATAGCATGAATTCACCCCTCCACTTT.